The entry below describes one T cell receptor beta chain. Trimming removed 2 bases at V and 5 bases at J, with 6 bases between. The CDR3 covers 13 residues. In germline, CDR1 is SNHLY, CDR2 FYNNEI. The data originate from a study of T cells in Graves' hyperthyroidism and ophthalmopathy. TCR beta CDR3 regions were amplified from RNA. A first-round RT-PCR of the TCR CDR3 used the HTBI primer set. TCRdb redid the calling of the multiplex PCR reads with MiXCR, one entry per CDR3 protein. The sample contains about 720,000 distinct CDR3 sequences, over 15% of which appear only once. Sequencing used blood. This chain joins TRBV2 and TRBJ1-4; D is undetermined. The sequence was collected from a woman between 45 and 65 years old with Graves' hyperthyroidism that later progressed to Graves' ophthalmopathy. Here the CDR3 reads CASSERGNEKLFF. The DNA of the CDR3 is TGTGCCAGCAGTGAACGAGGGAATGAAAAACTGTTTTTT.